This is a list of T cell receptor beta chains from one sample in a study of T-cell reconstitution after alpha-beta-depleted transplantation in children. In TCRdb, the PCR reads were re-called with MiXCR into one record per CDR3 protein. This sample has hundreds of thousands of distinct CDR3 sequences; 15% to 20% occur once, and the top ten carry 25% to 30%. Sequenced here: PBMCs, mostly from graft donor cells, sampled 360 days after TCRalphabeta/CD19-depleted stem cell transplant. These receptors were taken from a boy in the first two years of life who had a stem cell transplant for Wiskott-Aldrich syndrome, so the T cells may come from the graft donor. Each CDR3 is given with its conserved first and last residue. Each record gives: clone size, D gene, J gene, V gene, CDR3 protein, CDR3 DNA. D genes are given only for firm matches. Some rows mark clone size as missing; the rest say once, few, many or name a class of expanded clone.

size: few; D: .; J: TRBJ2-3; V: TRBV29-1; CDR3: CSVGANTDTQYF; DNA: TGCAGCGTGGGTGCCAACACAGATACGCAGTATTTT
size: few; D: .; J: TRBJ2-7; V: TRBV7-9; CDR3: CASSLASGGGNEQYF; DNA: TGTGCCAGCAGCTTAGCCTCCGGGGGCGGAAACGAGCAGTACTTC
size: .; D: TRBD2; J: TRBJ2-3; V: TRBV12-3/TRBV12-4; CDR3: CASSSSASGRAIGTQYF; DNA: TGTGCCAGCAGTTCGTCCGCTAGCGGGAGGGCCATTGGTACGCAGTATTTT
size: .; D: TRBD2; J: TRBJ2-7; V: TRBV6-1; CDR3: CASTRRGGSGDAQYF; DNA: TGTGCCAGCACCCGACGAGGGGGTAGCGGGGACGCGCAGTACTTC
size: few; D: .; J: TRBJ2-2; V: TRBV7-9; CDR3: CASSPDWVSTGELFF; DNA: TGTGCCAGCAGCCCGGACTGGGTCAGCACCGGGGAGCTGTTTTTT
size: .; D: .; J: TRBJ2-7; V: TRBV5-1; CDR3: CASSLAATAYEQYF; DNA: TGCGCCAGCAGCTTGGCCGCGACGGCCTACGAGCAGTACTTC
size: many; D: .; J: TRBJ1-1; V: TRBV12-3/TRBV12-4; CDR3: CASILFPALTEAFF; DNA: TGTGCCAGCATCCTCTTCCCGGCCCTCACTGAAGCTTTCTTT
size: .; D: TRBD2; J: TRBJ2-1; V: TRBV5-1; CDR3: CASSLEGLAGSPYNEQFF; DNA: TGCGCCAGCAGCTTGGAGGGACTAGCGGGATCCCCCTACAATGAGCAGTTCTTC
size: few; D: .; J: TRBJ2-1; V: TRBV20-1; CDR3: CSARSSDRNYNEQFF; DNA: TGCAGTGCTAGATCCTCGGACAGAAACTACAATGAGCAGTTCTTC
size: few; D: .; J: TRBJ2-2; V: TRBV19; CDR3: CASSMSANTGELFF; DNA: TGTGCCAGTAGTATGAGTGCAAACACCGGGGAGCTGTTTTTT
size: few; D: .; J: TRBJ1-5; V: TRBV7-8; CDR3: CASSPKVNQPQHF; DNA: TGTGCCAGCAGCCCAAAAGTGAATCAGCCCCAGCATTTT
size: few; D: TRBD2; J: TRBJ2-1; V: TRBV20-1; CDR3: CSAIGTSGRAESGKQFF; DNA: TGCAGTGCTATAGGGACTAGCGGGAGGGCCGAGTCCGGGAAGCAGTTCTTC
size: once; D: TRBD2; J: TRBJ2-3; V: TRBV20-1; CDR3: CSARTSGMAPSTDTQYF; DNA: TGCAGTGCCCGAACTAGCGGGATGGCCCCTAGCACAGATACGCAGTATTTT
size: .; D: .; J: TRBJ2-3; V: TRBV11-2; CDR3: CASSLGGRKDTQYF; DNA: TGTGCCAGCAGCTTAGGGGGGCGTAAAGATACGCAGTATTTT